Included here is one T cell receptor (beta chain) sequence, with context. Mismatch with germline at one junction end may stem from a read error. Each CDR3 protein gets one entry after TCRdb re-called the PCR reads with MiXCR. There are some 14,000 distinct CDR3 sequences in the sample; 45% to 50% occur only once, and 12% to 15% lies in the top ten. These data come from a study of tumor-infiltrating lymphocytes in oesophageal squamous cell carcinoma. CDR1 is SGHNT, CDR2 YENEEA, per germline. There are 15 residues in the CDR3. The V call is TRBV11-3, the J call TRBJ2-5, with 11 positions matching TRBD2. The specimen sequenced was blood. This receptor was taken from a male donor with esophageal squamous cell carcinoma. CDR3 DNA: TGTGCCAGCAGTTTAGGGACTAGCGGCTTGGATGAGCAGTACTTC. It codes for CASSLGTSGLDEQYF.